This T cell receptor (beta chain) originates from a study of control samples from healthy donors and cancer patients. Generated by immunoSEQ multiplex PCR, the TCRdb table keeps only in-frame clones and is missing some. The profile shows 130,000 or so clones, 75% to 95% of them singletons. Germline V gene sequence: CDR1 MNHEY, CDR2 SVGAGI. Between the trimmed V and J ends, which lost 9 bases and 0 bases, there was a span of 12 bases. The CDR3 contains 14 residues. The sequence was collected from a man younger than 35 in good health. The chain is built from TRBV6-5 and TRBJ1-5; D is undetermined. The sequenced sample was blood. The CDR3 region is CASGRVNSNQPQHF. The DNA of the CDR3 is TGTGCCAGTGGAAGAGTCAATAGCAATCAGCCCCAGCATTTT.